Following are 20 T cell receptor beta chains from one sample sequenced in a study of cytotoxic CD8 clonotypes in ibrutinib-treated CLL. Profiling relied on immunoSEQ multiplex PCR, and the TCRdb table lists in-frame clones only, not all of them. This sample has approximately 90,000 clones, with roughly four fifths found just once. Material: PBMCs, obtained after 24 months of ibrutinib treatment. The receptors here all came from a human donor with chronic lymphocytic leukemia.

Regarding this clone: A junction boundary mismatches the germline segment, possibly from a read error. The chain employs TRBV7-7 and TRBJ2-2; 11 positions agree with TRBD2. CDR1 SSHAT and CDR2 FNYEAQ come from the germline V gene (reference sequence). The CDR3 covers 18 residues. The CDR3: CASSYTLGTSGNTGELFF. The CDR3 bases are TGTGCTAGCAGCTACACCCTCGGGACTAGCGGAAACACCGGGGAGCTGTTTTTT.

The V gene is TRBV2, the J gene TRBJ2-2; D unresolved. CDR1 SNHLY and CDR2 FYNNEI come from the germline V gene. Deletions cut 7 bases from V and 2 bases from J, with 8 bases between. This CDR3 region has 13 residues. This CDR3 reads CASKDANTGELFF. The CDR3, as DNA: TGTGCCAGCAAAGACGCCAACACCGGGGAGCTGTTTTTT.

This chain links TRBV29-1 with TRBJ2-3; TRBD1 is a possible D gene (8 bases). The CDR3 is 13 amino acids. Trimming left V 4 bases short and J 4 bases short, with 12 bases between. Germline CDR1 is SQVTM and CDR2 is ANQGSEA. The CDR3 DNA sequence: TGCAGCGTTGGACAGGGGAGGGCAGATACGCAGTATTTT. Protein: CSVGQGRADTQYF.

V usage is TRBV7-2 and J usage is TRBJ2-4, with a weak D call TRBD1 (6 bases). The V end lost 2 bases, the J end lost 1 base, and 15 bases lay between the germline ends. The germline CDR1 and CDR2 sequences are SGHTA and FQGNSA. The CDR3 is 17 amino acids. In DNA form, the CDR3 reads TGTGCCAGCAGCTTATGGGTCAGGGGTGCCGCCAAAAACATTCAGTACTTC. It yields the protein CASSLWVRGAAKNIQYF.

The chain carries TRBV30 and TRBJ1-6, with 7 nucleotides matching TRBD1. This CDR3 region has 13 residues. Germline CDR1 is GTSNPN and CDR2 is SVGIG (reference sequence). Trimming cost V 3 bases and J 7 bases; bases outside gene matches: 3. The CDR3 DNA is TGTGCCTGGAGCGGGGACAGAAATTCACCCCTCCACTTT. Translated: CAWSGDRNSPLHF.

This clone was observed a handful of times. This chain links TRBV7-9 with TRBJ2-7; unclear D gene. The germline CDR1 and CDR2 sequences are SEHNR and FQNEAQ (reference sequence). The CDR3 totals 13 residues. V was clipped by 2 bases and J by 3 bases, with 8 bases between them. The CDR3 is CASSLRLFYEQYF. CDR3 DNA: TGTGCCAGCAGCTTAAGGCTATTCTACGAGCAGTACTTC. The entire variable domain, with the rest obtained from reference TRBV7-9 and TRBJ2-7, is as follows: DTGVSQNPRHKITKRGQNVTFRCDPISEHNRLYWYRQTLGQGPEFLTYFQNEAQLEKSRLLSDRFSAERPKGSFSTLEIQRTEQGDSAMYLCASSLRLFYEQYFGPGTRLTVT.

The chain employs TRBV5-6 and TRBJ1-1, with D perhaps matching TRBD1 (5 bases). The V gene's germline CDR1 is SGHDT and CDR2 YYEEEE. The CDR3 contains 14 residues. V lost 2 bases and J lost 0, with 8 bases in between. CDR3 DNA sequence: TGTGCCAGCAGCTTTGGACATTTGAACACTGAAGCTTTCTTT. Protein product: CASSFGHLNTEAFF.

This clone was observed once. The chain recombines TRBV9 with TRBJ2-7; D remains ambiguous. Trimming took 0 bases from V and 3 from J, leaving 13 bases between them. The germline gives CDR1 SGDLS, CDR2 YYNGEE. CDR3 length: 15 amino acids. CDR3 protein: CASSVGPAGVYEQYF. The CDR3 nucleotides are TGTGCCAGCAGCGTAGGACCCGCCGGCGTCTACGAGCAGTACTTC.

J is TRBJ2-7 and V is TRBV10-2; TRBD1 is a possible D gene (5 bases). V lost 2 bases to trimming and J lost 0 bases, with 5 bases between them. The CDR3 runs 13 residues. From germline, CDR1 is WSHSY and CDR2 SAAADI. CDR3 amino acids: CASSEQGSYEQYF. The CDR3 DNA follows: TGCGCCAGCAGTGAGCAGGGCTCCTACGAGCAGTACTTC.

A few counts support this clone. The chain uses TRBV5-1 and TRBJ1-5; 7 nucleotides align to TRBD1. Germline V gene sequence: CDR1 SGHRS, CDR2 YFSETQ. The CDR3 sequence is 14 residues long. V was pared by 3 bases and J by 4 bases, with 4 bases of the junction left unmatched. The DNA for the CDR3 is TGCGCCAGCAGCTGGAACAGGGGAAATCAGCCCCAGCATTTT. Translation: CASSWNRGNQPQHF.

The chain employs TRBV28 and TRBJ2-7; D is uncertain. The germline gives CDR1 MDHEN, CDR2 SYDVKM. Trimming left V 1 base short and J 4 bases short, with 11 bases between. This CDR3 has 14 amino acids. CDR3 region: CASSLFGSRYEQYF. In nucleotides, the CDR3 is TGTGCCAGCAGTTTATTCGGATCCAGATACGAGCAGTACTTC.

The J gene is TRBJ1-5, the V gene TRBV30, with D perhaps TRBD1 (5 bases). CDR3 length equals 15 residues. Trimming stripped 2 bases from V and 6 bases from J, with 17 bases between. From germline, CDR1 is GTSNPN and CDR2 SVGIG (reference sequence). The CDR3 sequence: CAWSPWGGVAQPQHF. DNA for the CDR3: TGTGCCTGGAGTCCCTGGGGGGGGGTAGCTCAGCCCCAGCATTTT.

The DNA for the CDR3 is TGTGCCAGTAGTATAGGGCACCGGGACAGGGGGCTTGCTTTCTTT. Translating gives CASSIGHRDRGLAFF. The V gene is TRBV19, the J gene TRBJ1-1; TRBD1 agrees at 12 bases. Germline V lookup: CDR1 LNHDA, CDR2 SQIVND (reference sequence). The CDR3 covers 15 residues. With V trimmed by 1 base and J by 11 bases, 8 bases remained unmatched. The full variable domain, its missing parts supplied by reference TRBV19 and TRBJ1-1, is DGGITQSPKYLFRKEGQNVTLSCEQNLNHDAMYWYRQDPGQGLRLIYYSQIVNDFQKGDIAEGYSVSREKKESFPLTVTSAQKNPTAFYLCASSIGHRDRGLAFFGQGTRLTVV.

This sequence joins TRBV5-1 and TRBJ2-3, with a tentative D call TRBD1 (5 bases). The CDR3 spans 14 residues. CDR1 is SGHRS and CDR2 is YFSETQ in the germline V gene. Trimming left V 4 bases short and J 0 bases short, with 9 bases between. The CDR3 loop is CASSTGTSTDTQYF. The CDR3 DNA is TGCGCCAGCAGCACAGGTACTAGCACAGATACGCAGTATTTT. Complete variable domain (other parts from reference TRBV5-1 and TRBJ2-3): KAGVTQTPRYLIKTRGQQVTLSCSPISGHRSVSWYQQTPGQGLQFLFEYFSETQRNKGNFPGRFSGRQFSNSRSEMNVSTLELGDSALYLCASSTGTSTDTQYFGPGTRLTVL.

The chain employs TRBV5-1 and TRBJ2-3; a possible D gene is TRBD1 (6 bases). The germline V and J ends were trimmed by 4 bases and 2 bases, with 11 bases remaining between them. CDR1 is SGHRS, CDR2 YFSETQ, per germline. This CDR3 contains 14 residues. The CDR3 DNA sequence: TGCGCCAGCAGCATCGGACAGAACACAGATACGCAGTATTTT. It codes for CASSIGQNTDTQYF.

The J gene is TRBJ2-7, the V gene TRBV28, with 10 bases aligning to TRBD1. CDR1 is MDHEN and CDR2 is SYDVKM in the germline V gene. The V and J ends lost 1 base and 3 bases, in that order; junction bases with no gene match: 9. The CDR3 runs 17 residues. The CDR3 reads CASSLSFRTGGFYEQYF. In DNA, the CDR3 is TGTGCCAGCAGTTTATCGTTTCGGACAGGGGGGTTCTACGAGCAGTACTTC.

Details on this clone: Germline and junction disagree at one end, which may indicate a read error. The chain couples TRBV5-1 to TRBJ2-1; a weak D match, TRBD2 (6 bases). The CDR3 runs to 13 residues. Germline V gene sequence: CDR1 SGHRS, CDR2 YFSETQ. CDR3 in amino acids: CASSLDEVGLSIF. The CDR3 bases are TGCGCCAGCAGCCTGGACGAGGTAGGACTATCGATCTTC.

This clone was observed a handful of times. The chain joins TRBV29-1 to TRBJ2-7; D not certain. The germline gives CDR1 SQVTM, CDR2 ANQGSEA. Between the trimmed V and J ends, which lost 6 bases and 1 base, there was a span of 7 bases. The CDR3 sequence is 11 residues long. This chain's CDR3 is CSVRLSYEQYF. The CDR3 DNA sequence: TGCAGCGTCCGGCTGTCCTACGAGCAGTACTTC.

The chain carries TRBV5-1 and TRBJ2-1; perhaps TRBD1 as D (5 bases). The CDR3 is 13 residues long. The V gene lost 2 bases and the J gene lost 6 bases, with 9 bases spanning the gap. Germline-derived CDR1 and CDR2 are SGHRS and YFSETQ. The CDR3 loop reads CASSLVRGNEQFF. The DNA of the CDR3 is TGCGCCAGCAGCTTAGTTAGGGGCAATGAGCAGTTCTTC.

The chain employs TRBV7-3 and TRBJ2-2; a possible D gene is TRBD2 (5 bases). Germline CDR1 is SGHTA and CDR2 is FQGTGA. With 6 bases removed from V and 4 bases from J, the gap between germline ends came to 21 bases. This CDR3 region has 17 residues. CDR3 in DNA: TGTGCCAGCAGATATATAAGGGAGCGCAGAACCACCGGGGAGCTGTTTTTT. It translates to CASRYIRERRTTGELFF.